The T cell receptor (beta chain) under discussion was sequenced for a study of blood T cell repertoires in COVID-19. Across the whole study: Italy, Spain and the United States were the sources of the convalescent and acute COVID-19 samples. T cells, B-cell-depleted T cells, or PBMCs provided the cDNA or gDNA that served as material.

Germline CDR1 LGHDT, CDR2 YNNKEL (reference sequence). V was cut by 1 base and J by 2 bases, with 18 bases left in between. The CDR3 has 18 amino acids. Per the study methods: Reference gene primer amplification gave estimated nucleated cell counts. Here immunoSEQ multiplex PCR was the method, and the copy in TCRdb shows in-frame clones only, minus some. V and J calls and clone size follow that table, whereas D and trimming were derived from the DNA. This table holds approximately 150,000 clones, roughly 83% found once. Sequenced input: peripheral blood. The sequence was obtained from a woman older than 75 with acute or convalescent COVID-19. This chain links TRBV3-1 (or the pseudogene TRBV3-2) with TRBJ2-1; D might be TRBD2 (6 bases). DNA for the CDR3: TGTGCCAGCAGCCAAGGGGGCGTCGGGAGTTTTGCCTACAATGAGCAGTTCTTC. Protein product: CASSQGGVGSFAYNEQFF.